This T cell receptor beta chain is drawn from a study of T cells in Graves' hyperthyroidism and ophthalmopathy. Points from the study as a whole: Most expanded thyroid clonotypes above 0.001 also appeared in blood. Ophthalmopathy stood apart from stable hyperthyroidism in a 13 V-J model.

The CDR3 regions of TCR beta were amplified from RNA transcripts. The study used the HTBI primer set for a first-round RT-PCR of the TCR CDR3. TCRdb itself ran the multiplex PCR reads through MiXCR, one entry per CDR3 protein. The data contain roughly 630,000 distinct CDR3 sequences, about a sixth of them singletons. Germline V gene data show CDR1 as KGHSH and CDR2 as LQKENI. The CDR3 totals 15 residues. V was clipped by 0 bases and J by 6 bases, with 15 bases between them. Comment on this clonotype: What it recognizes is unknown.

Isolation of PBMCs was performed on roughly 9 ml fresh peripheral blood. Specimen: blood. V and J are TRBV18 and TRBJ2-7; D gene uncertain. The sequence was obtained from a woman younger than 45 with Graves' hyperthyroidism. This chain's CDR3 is CASSPPIPQLGEQYF. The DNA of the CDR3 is TGTGCCAGCTCACCACCCATACCCCAGTTAGGCGAGCAGTACTTC. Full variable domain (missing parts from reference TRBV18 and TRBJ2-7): NAGVMQNPRHLVRRRGQEARLRCSPMKGHSHVYWYRQLPEEGLKFMVYLQKENIIDESGMPKERFSAEFPKEGPSILRIQQVVRGDSAAYFCASSPPIPQLGEQYFGPGTRLTVT.